The clone carrying this T cell receptor (beta chain) was seen a few times. The data were taken from a study of blood T cells in healthy people across ages. Donors were systemically healthy Caucasian individuals from Russia aged 6 to 90 years. CDR1 and CDR2 from the germline V gene are MGHRA and YSYEKL. Trimming took 0 bases from V and 2 from J; bases not matched to a gene: 4. This CDR3 region has 16 residues. The use of a sample-barcoded 5' primer and a J-beta primer mix characterized a second PCR of about 6 to 11 cycles. Each CDR3 protein is one row after TCRdb ran MiXCR on the 5' RACE reads. This sample carries over 750,000 distinct CDR3 sequences, approximately 25% of them seen once, and the ten largest clones take 9.4%. These records were also assigned to another study, of T cells of mothers and their children. From that second work: Material was donated by three healthy Caucasian mothers and their six children. Thymic selection molds TCR recombination output in a comparable way in related and unrelated pairs.

The rearrangement uses TRBV4-1 and TRBJ2-3; 8 bases line up with TRBD2. The source material was blood. This receptor was obtained from a boy younger than 18 in good health. In DNA, the CDR3 is TGCGCCAGCAGCCAAGAGACGGGGGGGAACACAGATACGCAGTATTTT. Its protein product is CASSQETGGNTDTQYF.